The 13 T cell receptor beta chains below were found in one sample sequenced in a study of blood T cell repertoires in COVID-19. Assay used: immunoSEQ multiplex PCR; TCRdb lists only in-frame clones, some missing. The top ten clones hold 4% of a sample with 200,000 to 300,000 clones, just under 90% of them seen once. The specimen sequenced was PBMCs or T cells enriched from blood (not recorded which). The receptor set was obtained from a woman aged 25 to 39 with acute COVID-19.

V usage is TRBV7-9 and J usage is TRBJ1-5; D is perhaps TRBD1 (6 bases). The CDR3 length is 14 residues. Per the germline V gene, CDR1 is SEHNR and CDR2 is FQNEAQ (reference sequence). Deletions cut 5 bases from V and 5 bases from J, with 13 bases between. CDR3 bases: TGTGCCAGCAGCCAAAGTCAGGGGCATCAGCCCCAGCATTTT. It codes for CASSQSQGHQPQHF.

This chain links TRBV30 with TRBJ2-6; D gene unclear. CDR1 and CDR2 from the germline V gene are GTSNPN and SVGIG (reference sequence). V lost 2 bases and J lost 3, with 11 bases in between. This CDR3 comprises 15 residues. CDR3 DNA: TGTGCCTGGAGTACACAGAGAGTTGGGGCCAACGTCCTGACTTTC. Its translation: CAWSTQRVGANVLTF.

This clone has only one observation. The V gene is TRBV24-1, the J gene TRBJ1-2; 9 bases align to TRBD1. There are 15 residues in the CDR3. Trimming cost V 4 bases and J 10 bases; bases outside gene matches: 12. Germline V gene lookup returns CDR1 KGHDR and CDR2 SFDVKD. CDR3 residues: CATSEYGDREEVYTF. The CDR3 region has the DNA TGTGCCACCAGTGAGTACGGGGACAGGGAGGAAGTCTACACCTTC.

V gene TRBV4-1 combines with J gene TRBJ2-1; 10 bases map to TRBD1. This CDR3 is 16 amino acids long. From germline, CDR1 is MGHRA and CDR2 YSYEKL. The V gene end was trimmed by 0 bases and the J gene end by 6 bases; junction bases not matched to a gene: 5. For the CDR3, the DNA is TGCGCCAGCAGCCAAGAACCGGGACAGGGGCTCAATGAGCAGTTCTTC. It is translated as CASSQEPGQGLNEQFF.

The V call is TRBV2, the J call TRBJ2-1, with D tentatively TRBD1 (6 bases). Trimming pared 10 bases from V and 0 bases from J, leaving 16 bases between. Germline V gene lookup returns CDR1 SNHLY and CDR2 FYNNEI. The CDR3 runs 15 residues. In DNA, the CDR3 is TGTGCCACCCACAAGGGGGTGAGCTCCTACAATGAGCAGTTCTTC. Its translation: CATHKGVSSYNEQFF.

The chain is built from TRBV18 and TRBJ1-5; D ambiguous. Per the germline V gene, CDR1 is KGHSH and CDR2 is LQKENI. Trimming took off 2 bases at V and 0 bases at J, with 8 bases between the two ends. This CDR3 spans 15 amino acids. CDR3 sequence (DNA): TGTGCCAGCTCACCAAATTTAGATAGCAATCAGCCCCAGCATTTT. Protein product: CASSPNLDSNQPQHF.

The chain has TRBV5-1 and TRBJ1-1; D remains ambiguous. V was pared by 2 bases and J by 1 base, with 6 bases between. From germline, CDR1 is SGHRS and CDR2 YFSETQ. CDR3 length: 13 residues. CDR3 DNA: TGCGCCAGCAGCTTTGGAGAGAACACTGAAGCTTTCTTT. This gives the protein CASSFGENTEAFF.

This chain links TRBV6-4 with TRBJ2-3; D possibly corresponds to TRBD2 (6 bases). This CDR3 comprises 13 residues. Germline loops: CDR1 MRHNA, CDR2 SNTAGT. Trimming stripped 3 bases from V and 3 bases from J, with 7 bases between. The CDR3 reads CASSEAGTDTQYF. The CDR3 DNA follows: TGTGCCAGCAGTGAAGCGGGTACAGATACGCAGTATTTT.

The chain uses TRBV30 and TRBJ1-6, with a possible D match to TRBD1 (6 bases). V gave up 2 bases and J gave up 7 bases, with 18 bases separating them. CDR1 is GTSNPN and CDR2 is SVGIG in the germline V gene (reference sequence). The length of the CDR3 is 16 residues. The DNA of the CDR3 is TGTGCCTGGAGTATACCTAGACAGGCGCCCAATTCACCCCTCCACTTT. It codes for CAWSIPRQAPNSPLHF.

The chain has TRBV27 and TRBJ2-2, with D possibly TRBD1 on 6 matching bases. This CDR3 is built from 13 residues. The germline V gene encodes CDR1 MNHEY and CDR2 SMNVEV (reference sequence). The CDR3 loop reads CASRTVNTGELFF. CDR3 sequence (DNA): TGTGCGTCCAGGACAGTTAACACCGGGGAGCTGTTTTTT.

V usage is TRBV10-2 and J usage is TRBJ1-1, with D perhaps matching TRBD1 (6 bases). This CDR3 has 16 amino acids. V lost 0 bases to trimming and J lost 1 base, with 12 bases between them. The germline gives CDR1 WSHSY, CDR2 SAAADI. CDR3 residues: CASSESGGGENTEAFF. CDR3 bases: TGCGCCAGCAGTGAGTCGGGAGGGGGAGAGAACACTGAAGCTTTCTTT.

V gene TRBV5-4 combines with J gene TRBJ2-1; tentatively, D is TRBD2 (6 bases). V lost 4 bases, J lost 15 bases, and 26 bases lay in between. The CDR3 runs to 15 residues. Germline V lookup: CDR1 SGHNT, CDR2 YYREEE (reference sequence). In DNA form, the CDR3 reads TGTGCCAGCAGCCCAAAGGGAGGTCTAGCCCCCGCGGGGTTCTTC. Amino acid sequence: CASSPKGGLAPAGFF.

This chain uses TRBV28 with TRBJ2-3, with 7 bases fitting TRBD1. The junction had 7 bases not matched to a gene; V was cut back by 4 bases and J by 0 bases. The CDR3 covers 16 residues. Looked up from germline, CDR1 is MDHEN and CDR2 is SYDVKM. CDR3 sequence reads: CASSSPDRVSTDTQYF. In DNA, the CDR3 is TGTGCCAGCAGTTCCCCCGACAGGGTGAGCACAGATACGCAGTATTTT.